This TCR beta chain was observed in a study of Graves' ophthalmopathy and Graves' hyperthyroidism. Regarding the study as a whole: Ophthalmopathy progression cases were predicted by the model with approximately 70% sensitivity and 72.22% specificity. In separating ophthalmopathy from stable hyperthyroidism, a 13-signature model achieved 85% to 90% sensitivity and 81.08% specificity.

RNA transcripts served as template for amplifying TCR beta CDR3 sequences. RT-PCR was first run with HTBI primers, then multiplex PCR in a second round. Using its own MiXCR run on the multiplex PCR reads, TCRdb lists one record per CDR3 protein. Among about 500,000 distinct CDR3 sequences listed, approximately 15% were seen once. Germline CDR1 and CDR2: MNHNS and SASEGT. This CDR3 is built from 14 residues. Trimming took 8 bases from V and 5 from J, leaving 18 bases between them. As the starting material, over 9.5 ml of fresh peripheral blood yielded the PBMCs. Many counts were recorded for this clonotype. Its antigen is not known.

This chain links TRBV6-1 with TRBJ1-1; D not certain. Sequencing was performed on blood. The receptor was isolated from a woman aged 25 to 39 with Graves' ophthalmopathy. CDR3 sequence: CASALEGRVTEAFF. The CDR3 coding sequence is TGTGCCAGCGCTTTGGAAGGGCGGGTTACTGAAGCTTTCTTT.